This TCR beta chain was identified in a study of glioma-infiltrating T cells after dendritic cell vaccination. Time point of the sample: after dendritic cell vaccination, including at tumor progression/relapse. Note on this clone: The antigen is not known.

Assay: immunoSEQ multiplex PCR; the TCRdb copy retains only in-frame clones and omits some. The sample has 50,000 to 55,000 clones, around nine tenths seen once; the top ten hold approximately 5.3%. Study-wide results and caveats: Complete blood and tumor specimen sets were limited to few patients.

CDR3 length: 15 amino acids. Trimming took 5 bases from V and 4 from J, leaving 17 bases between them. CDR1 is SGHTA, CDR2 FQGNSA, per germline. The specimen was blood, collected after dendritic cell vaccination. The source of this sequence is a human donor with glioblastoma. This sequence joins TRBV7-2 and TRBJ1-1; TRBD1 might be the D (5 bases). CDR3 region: CASSPIRAGGTEAFF. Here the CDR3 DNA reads TGTGCCAGCAGCCCAATCCGGGCCGGGGGCACTGAAGCTTTCTTT. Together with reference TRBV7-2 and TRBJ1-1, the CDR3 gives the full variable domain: GAGVSQSPSNKVTEKGKDVELRCDPISGHTALYWYRQSLGQGLEFLIYFQGNSAPDKSGLPSDRFSAERTGGSVSTLTIQRTQQEDSAVYLCASSPIRAGGTEAFFGQGTRLTVV.